The 13 T cell receptor beta chains given below trace back to one sample, sequenced in a study of blood T cells in healthy people across ages. Primed by a sample-barcoded 5' primer and a J-beta primer mix, a second PCR proceeded for roughly 7 to 11 cycles. MiXCR, applied by TCRdb to the 5' RACE reads, yields one record per CDR3 protein. The sample contains roughly 2 million distinct CDR3 sequences, around half of which appear only once. Sequences were obtained from blood. These receptor sequences come from a woman aged 40 to 49 in good health.

The V gene is TRBV11-2, the J gene TRBJ2-1; the D gene is possibly TRBD2 (5 bases). V lost 1 base and J lost 6, with 13 bases in between. This CDR3 comprises 15 residues. CDR1 and CDR2 from the germline V gene are SGHAT and FQNNGV. This chain's CDR3 is CASSLVRVEGNEQFF. CDR3 nucleotide sequence: TGTGCCAGCAGCTTAGTACGGGTCGAGGGCAATGAGCAGTTCTTC.

The chain recombines TRBV5-1 with TRBJ1-2; weak D call: TRBD1 (6 bases). The CDR3 consists of 16 residues. Looked up from germline, CDR1 is SGHRS and CDR2 is YFSETQ. V was pared by 4 bases and J by 7 bases, with 23 bases between. The chain's CDR3 is CASSTGRTGTGGGYTF. Written as DNA, the CDR3 is TGCGCCAGCAGCACCGGACGTACAGGGACGGGCGGTGGCTACACCTTC.

There are a few counts of this clonotype. The V gene is TRBV4-3, the J gene TRBJ1-1, with D possibly being TRBD1 (5 bases). The germline V gene encodes CDR1 LGHNA and CDR2 YSLEER. V lost 1 base, J lost 11 bases, and 11 bases lay in between. There are 12 residues in the CDR3. CDR3 bases: TGCGCCAGCAGCCAAGCAGGGCCCCCGGCTTTCTTT. Amino acids: CASSQAGPPAFF.

This chain joins TRBV7-2 and TRBJ2-7, with 9 nucleotides matching TRBD1. The V segment lost 3 bases and the J segment 1 base; nucleotides outside the gene matches: 7. Looked up from germline, CDR1 is SGHTA and CDR2 is FQGNSA. The CDR3 runs 16 residues. CDR3 protein: CASSLGTGPLSYEQYF. Here the CDR3 DNA reads TGTGCCAGCAGCTTGGGGACAGGGCCACTTTCCTACGAGCAGTACTTC.

The chain uses TRBV5-1 and TRBJ2-1; 10 nucleotides match TRBD1. Germline V gene lookup returns CDR1 SGHRS and CDR2 YFSETQ. There are 15 residues in the CDR3. V lost 3 bases to trimming and J lost 8 bases; unmatched junction nucleotides: 8. The CDR3 region has the DNA TGCGCCAGCAGCTCCAAGACAGGGGGCTTACATGAGCAGTTCTTC. This sequence encodes CASSSKTGGLHEQFF.

This sequence joins TRBV20-1 and TRBJ1-6; TRBD1 is a possible D gene (6 bases). The CDR3 extends over 15 amino acids. V was clipped by 0 bases and J by 6 bases, with 12 bases between them. CDR1 is DFQATT, CDR2 SNEGSKA, per germline (reference sequence). The CDR3 region has the DNA TGCAGTGCTAGAGATTTAGGGGGAAGTAATTCACCCCTCCACTTT. Translating gives CSARDLGGSNSPLHF.

This chain connects TRBV27 to TRBJ2-3; 7 positions agree with TRBD2. This CDR3 region has 16 residues. Germline loops: CDR1 MNHEY, CDR2 SMNVEV (reference sequence). J was trimmed by 1 base and V by 3 bases; bases with no gene match: 7. CDR3 sequence (DNA): TGTGCCAGCAGTTTCCTCAGGGCGGGGGGCACAGATACGCAGTATTTT. This translates into CASSFLRAGGTDTQYF.

There are a few counts of this clonotype. The V and J genes are TRBV6-5 and TRBJ2-5; a possible D gene is TRBD2 (5 bases). The germline V gene has CDR1 MNHEY and CDR2 SVGAGI. There are 14 residues in the CDR3. With 2 bases removed from V and 2 bases from J, the gap between germline ends came to 9 bases. CDR3 nucleotide sequence: TGTGCCAGCAGTTACGGGCTAGCTCAAGAGACCCAGTACTTC. Protein product: CASSYGLAQETQYF.

The chain links TRBV20-1 to TRBJ2-7; D perhaps matches TRBD1 (6 bases). V gave up 7 bases and J gave up 3 bases, with 10 bases separating them. The germline V gene encodes CDR1 DFQATT and CDR2 SNEGSKA (reference sequence). The CDR3 extends over 11 amino acids. CDR3 coding DNA: TGCAGTGGACAGGACGACTACGAGCAGTACTTC. Protein sequence: CSGQDDYEQYF.

The CDR3 DNA follows: TGCGCCAGCAGCCAGACCCAAAACCTGAATTCACCCCTCCACTTT. Protein: CASSQTQNLNSPLHF. The V gene is TRBV4-1, the J gene TRBJ1-6; D unclear. The germline V and J ends were trimmed by 3 bases and 7 bases, with 13 bases remaining between them. There are 15 residues in the CDR3. Germline assignment: CDR1 MGHRA and CDR2 YSYEKL.

This chain joins TRBV4-2 and TRBJ1-6; D remains ambiguous. V was pared by 0 bases and J by 9 bases, with 9 bases between. The CDR3 contains 14 residues. The germline CDR1 and CDR2 sequences are LGHNA and YNFKEQ. This CDR3 reads CASSQEPRGSPLHF. In nucleotides, the CDR3 is TGTGCCAGCAGCCAAGAACCGAGAGGTTCACCCCTCCACTTT.

In nucleotides, the CDR3 is TGTGCCAGCAGTCTCCCGCCAGGGGGAAGCTACACCTTC. Translated: CASSLPPGGSYTF. The J gene is TRBJ1-2, the V gene TRBV6-5; 7 bases match TRBD1. The CDR3 sequence is 13 residues long. The germline CDR1 and CDR2 sequences are MNHEY and SVGAGI. J was trimmed by 9 bases and V by 5 bases; bases with no gene match: 9.

The chain employs TRBV10-3 and TRBJ1-1; D is possibly TRBD1 (6 bases). V shed 8 bases and J shed 5 bases, with 15 bases lying between them. CDR3 length: 13 residues. Per the germline V gene, CDR1 is ENHRY and CDR2 is SYGVKD. This chain's CDR3 is CAILGGGRTEAFF. The CDR3 nucleotides are TGTGCCATCCTAGGGGGAGGGAGAACTGAAGCTTTCTTT.